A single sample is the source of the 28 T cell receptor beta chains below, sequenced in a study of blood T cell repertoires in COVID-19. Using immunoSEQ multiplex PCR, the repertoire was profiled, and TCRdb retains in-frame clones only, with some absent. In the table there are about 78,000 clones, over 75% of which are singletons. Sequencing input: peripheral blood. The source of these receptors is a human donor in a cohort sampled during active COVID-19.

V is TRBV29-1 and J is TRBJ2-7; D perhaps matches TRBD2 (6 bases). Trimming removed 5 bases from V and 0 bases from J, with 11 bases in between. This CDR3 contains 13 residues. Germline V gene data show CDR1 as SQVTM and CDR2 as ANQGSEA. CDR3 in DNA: TGCAGCGTTTTCCGGACTAACTCCTACGAGCAGTACTTC. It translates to CSVFRTNSYEQYF.

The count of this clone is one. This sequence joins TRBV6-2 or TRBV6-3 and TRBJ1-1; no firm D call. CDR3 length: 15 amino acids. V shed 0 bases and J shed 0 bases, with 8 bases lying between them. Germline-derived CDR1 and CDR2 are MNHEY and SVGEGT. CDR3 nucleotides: TGTGCCAGCAGTTACTCGCCCAGGCTGAACACTGAAGCTTTCTTT. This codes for CASSYSPRLNTEAFF.

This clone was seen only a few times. CDR3 region: CAPNRYSYEQYF. CDR3 nucleotides: TGTGCCCCGAACAGGTACTCCTACGAGCAGTACTTC. The rearrangement uses TRBV6-5 and TRBJ2-7; tentatively, D is TRBD1 (5 bases). This CDR3 region has 12 residues. CDR1 is MNHEY and CDR2 is SVGAGI in the germline V gene. The V gene lost 11 bases and the J gene lost 0 bases, with 11 bases spanning the gap.

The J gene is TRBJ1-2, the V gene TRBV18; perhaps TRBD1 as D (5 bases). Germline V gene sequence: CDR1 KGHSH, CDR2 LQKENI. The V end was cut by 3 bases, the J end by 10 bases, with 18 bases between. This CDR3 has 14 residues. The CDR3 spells CASSPPGGGDIYTF. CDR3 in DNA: TGTGCCAGCTCACCCCCCGGCGGGGGTGATATCTACACCTTC.

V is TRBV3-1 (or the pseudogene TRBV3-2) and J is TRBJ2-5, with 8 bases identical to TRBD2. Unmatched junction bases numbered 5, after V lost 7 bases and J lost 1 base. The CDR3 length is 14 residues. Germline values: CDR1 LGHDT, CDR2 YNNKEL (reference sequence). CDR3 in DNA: TGTGCCAGCAAGCAGCGGGGGCCCCAAGAGACCCAGTACTTC. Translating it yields CASKQRGPQETQYF.

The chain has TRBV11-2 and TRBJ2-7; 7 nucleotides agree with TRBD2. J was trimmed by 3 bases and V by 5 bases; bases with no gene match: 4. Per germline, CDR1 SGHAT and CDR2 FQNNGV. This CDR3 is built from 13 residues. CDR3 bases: TGTGCCAGCAGCATGGGGGGGGGCTACGAGCAGTACTTC. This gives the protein CASSMGGGYEQYF.

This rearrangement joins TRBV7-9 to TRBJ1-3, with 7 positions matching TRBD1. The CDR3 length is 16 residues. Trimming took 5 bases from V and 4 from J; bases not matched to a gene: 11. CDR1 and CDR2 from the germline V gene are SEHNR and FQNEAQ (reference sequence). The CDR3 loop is CASSPRGQGYGNTIYF. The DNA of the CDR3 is TGTGCCAGCAGCCCTAGGGGGCAGGGGTACGGAAACACCATATATTTT.

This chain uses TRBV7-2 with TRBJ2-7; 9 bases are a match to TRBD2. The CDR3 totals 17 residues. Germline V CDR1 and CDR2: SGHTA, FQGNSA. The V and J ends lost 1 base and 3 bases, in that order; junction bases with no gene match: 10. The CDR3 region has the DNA TGTGCCAGCAGCTTAGGGAGTGGGCGGGGGGGCTTCTACGAGCAGTACTTC. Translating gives CASSLGSGRGGFYEQYF.

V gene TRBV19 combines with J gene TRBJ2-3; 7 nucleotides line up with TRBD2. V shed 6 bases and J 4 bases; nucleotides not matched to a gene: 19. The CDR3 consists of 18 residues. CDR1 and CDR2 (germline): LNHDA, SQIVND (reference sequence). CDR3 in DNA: TGTGCCAGTAGCCCCCTACTGAGGGAAGCGGGGCTGGCAGATACGCAGTATTTT. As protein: CASSPLLREAGLADTQYF.

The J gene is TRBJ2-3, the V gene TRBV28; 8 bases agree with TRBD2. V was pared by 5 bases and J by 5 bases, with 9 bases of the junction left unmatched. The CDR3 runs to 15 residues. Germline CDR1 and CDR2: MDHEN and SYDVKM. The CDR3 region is CASSPPGGGRDTQYF. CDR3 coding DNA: TGTGCCAGCAGTCCACCGGGCGGGGGGCGAGATACGCAGTATTTT.

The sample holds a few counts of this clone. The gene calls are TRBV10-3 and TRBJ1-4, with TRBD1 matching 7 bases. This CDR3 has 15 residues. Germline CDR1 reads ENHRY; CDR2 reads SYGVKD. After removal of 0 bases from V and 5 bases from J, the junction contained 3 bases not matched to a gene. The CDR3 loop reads CAISESRDRNEKLFF. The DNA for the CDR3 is TGTGCCATCAGTGAGTCAAGGGACAGAAATGAAAAACTGTTTTTT.

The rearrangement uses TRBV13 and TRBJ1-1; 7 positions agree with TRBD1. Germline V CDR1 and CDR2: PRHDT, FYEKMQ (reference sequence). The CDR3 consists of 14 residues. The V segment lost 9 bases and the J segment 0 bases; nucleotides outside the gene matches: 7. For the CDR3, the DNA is TGTGCCAGTAGGAGACAGGGCTTGAACACTGAAGCTTTCTTT. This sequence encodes CASRRQGLNTEAFF.

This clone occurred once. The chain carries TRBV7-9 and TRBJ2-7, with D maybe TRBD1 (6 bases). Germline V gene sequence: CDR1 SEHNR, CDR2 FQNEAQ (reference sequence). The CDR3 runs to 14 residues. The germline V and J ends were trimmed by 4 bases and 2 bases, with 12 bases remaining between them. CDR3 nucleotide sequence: TGTGCCAGCAGCTCACGGACAGATCCCTACGAGCAGTACTTC. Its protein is CASSSRTDPYEQYF.

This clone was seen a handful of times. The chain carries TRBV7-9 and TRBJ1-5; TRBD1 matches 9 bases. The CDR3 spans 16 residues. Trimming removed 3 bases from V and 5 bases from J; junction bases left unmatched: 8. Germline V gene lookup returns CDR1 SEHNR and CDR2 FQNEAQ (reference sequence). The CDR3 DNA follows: TGTGCCAGCAGCTTGACGGGACAGGGTTGGTATCAGCCCCAGCATTTT. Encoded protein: CASSLTGQGWYQPQHF.

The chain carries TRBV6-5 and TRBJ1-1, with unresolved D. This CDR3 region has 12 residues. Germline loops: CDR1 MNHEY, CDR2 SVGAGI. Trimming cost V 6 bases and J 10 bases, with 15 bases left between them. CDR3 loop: CASSPALGAAFF. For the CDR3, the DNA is TGTGCCAGCAGCCCCGCCTTGGGCGCAGCTTTCTTT.

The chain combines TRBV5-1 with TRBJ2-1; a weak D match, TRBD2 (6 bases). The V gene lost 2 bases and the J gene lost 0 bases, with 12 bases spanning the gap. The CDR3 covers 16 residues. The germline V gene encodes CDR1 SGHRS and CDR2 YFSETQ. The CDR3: CASSLSGGSSYNEQFF. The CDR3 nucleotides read TGCGCCAGCAGCTTATCTGGAGGGAGCTCCTACAATGAGCAGTTCTTC.

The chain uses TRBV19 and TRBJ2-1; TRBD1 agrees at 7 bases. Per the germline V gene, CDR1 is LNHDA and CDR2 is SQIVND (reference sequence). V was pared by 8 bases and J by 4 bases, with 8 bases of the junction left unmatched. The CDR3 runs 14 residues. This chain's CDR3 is CASQTGITYNEQFF. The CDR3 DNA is TGTGCCAGTCAGACAGGGATAACTTACAATGAGCAGTTCTTC.

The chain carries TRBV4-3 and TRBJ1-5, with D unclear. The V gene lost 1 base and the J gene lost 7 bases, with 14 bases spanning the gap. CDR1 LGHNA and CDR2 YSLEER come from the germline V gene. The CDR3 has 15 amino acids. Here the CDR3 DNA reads TGCGCCAGCAGCCAAGTATACGGGGATGGACAGCCCCAGCATTTT. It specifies CASSQVYGDGQPQHF.

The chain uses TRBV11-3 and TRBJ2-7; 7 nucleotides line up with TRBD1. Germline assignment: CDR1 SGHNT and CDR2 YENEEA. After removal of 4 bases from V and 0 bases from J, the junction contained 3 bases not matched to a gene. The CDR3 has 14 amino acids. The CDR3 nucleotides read TGTGCCAGCAGCTCCCGGGACAGCTCCTACGAGCAGTACTTC. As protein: CASSSRDSSYEQYF.

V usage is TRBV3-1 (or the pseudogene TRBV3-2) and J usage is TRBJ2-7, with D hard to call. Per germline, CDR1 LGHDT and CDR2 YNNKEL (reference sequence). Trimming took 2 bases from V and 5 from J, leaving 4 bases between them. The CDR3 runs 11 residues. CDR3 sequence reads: CASSQYNEQYF. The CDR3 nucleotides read TGTGCCAGCAGCCAATACAACGAGCAGTACTTC.

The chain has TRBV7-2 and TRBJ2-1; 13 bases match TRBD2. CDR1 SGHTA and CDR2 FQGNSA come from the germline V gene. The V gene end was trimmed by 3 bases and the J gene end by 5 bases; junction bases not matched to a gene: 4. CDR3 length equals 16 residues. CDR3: CASSFLGLAGNNEQFF. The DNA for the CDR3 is TGTGCCAGCAGCTTTTTGGGACTAGCGGGGAACAATGAGCAGTTCTTC.

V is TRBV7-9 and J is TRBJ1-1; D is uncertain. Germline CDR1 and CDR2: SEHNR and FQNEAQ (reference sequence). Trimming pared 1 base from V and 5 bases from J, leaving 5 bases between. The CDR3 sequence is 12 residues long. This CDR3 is CASSLDRTEAFF. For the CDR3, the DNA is TGTGCCAGCAGCTTAGATAGAACTGAAGCTTTCTTT.

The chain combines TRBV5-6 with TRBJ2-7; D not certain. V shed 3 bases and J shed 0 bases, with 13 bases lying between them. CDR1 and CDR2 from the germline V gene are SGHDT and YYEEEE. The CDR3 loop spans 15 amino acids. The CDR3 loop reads CASSSLGVNSYEQYF. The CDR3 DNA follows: TGTGCCAGCAGCTCCCTAGGCGTAAACTCCTACGAGCAGTACTTC.

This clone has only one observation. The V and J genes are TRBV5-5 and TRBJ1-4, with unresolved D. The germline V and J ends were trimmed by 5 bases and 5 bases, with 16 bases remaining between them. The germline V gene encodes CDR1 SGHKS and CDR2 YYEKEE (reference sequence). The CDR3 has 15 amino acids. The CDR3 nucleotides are TGTGCCAGCAGTAGAACCGGTGCCAAAAATGAAAAACTGTTTTTT. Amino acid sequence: CASSRTGAKNEKLFF.

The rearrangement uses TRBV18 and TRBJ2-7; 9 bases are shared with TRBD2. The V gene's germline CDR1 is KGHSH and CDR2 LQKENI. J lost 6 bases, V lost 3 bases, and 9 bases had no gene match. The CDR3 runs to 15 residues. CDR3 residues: CASSPSGGTPGEQYF. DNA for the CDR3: TGTGCCAGCTCACCTAGCGGGGGAACCCCTGGCGAGCAGTACTTC.

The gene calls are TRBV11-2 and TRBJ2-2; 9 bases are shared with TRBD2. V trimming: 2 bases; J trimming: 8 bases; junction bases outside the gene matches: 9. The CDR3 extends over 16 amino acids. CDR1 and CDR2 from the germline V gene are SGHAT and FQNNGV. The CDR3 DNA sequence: TGTGCCAGCAGCTTAAGCGAGGCGGGGGGGCGAGGGGAGCTGTTTTTT. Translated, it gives CASSLSEAGGRGELFF.

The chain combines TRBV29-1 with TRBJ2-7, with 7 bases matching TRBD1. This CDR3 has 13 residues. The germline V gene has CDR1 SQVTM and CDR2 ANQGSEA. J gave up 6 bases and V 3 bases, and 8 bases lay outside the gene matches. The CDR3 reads CSVEKTGRGEQYF. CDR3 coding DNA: TGCAGCGTTGAGAAGACAGGGAGAGGCGAGCAGTACTTC.

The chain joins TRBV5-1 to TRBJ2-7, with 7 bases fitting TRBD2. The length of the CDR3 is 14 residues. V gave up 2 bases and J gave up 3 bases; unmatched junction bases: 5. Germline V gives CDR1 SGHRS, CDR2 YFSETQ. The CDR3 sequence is CASSFAPGGYEQYF. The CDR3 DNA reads TGCGCCAGCAGCTTCGCGCCGGGAGGCTACGAGCAGTACTTC.